Each of the 26 T cell receptor beta chains below was sequenced from the same sample in a study of cytomegalovirus exposure and HLA in healthy donors. The PCR used 60 Vbeta and 13 Jbeta primers. This table comes from immunoSEQ multiplex PCR, and its TCRdb copy is limited to in-frame clones, with some not included. The table includes roughly 150,000 clones, more than 80% detected once. Input material: PBMCs. The receptor source for this set is a woman aged 40 to 49 in good health and CMV-seropositive.

This chain connects TRBV18 to TRBJ2-7; 13 nucleotides agree with TRBD2. Germline assignment: CDR1 KGHSH and CDR2 LQKENI. V lost 4 bases and J lost 1; bases outside the gene matches: 7. The CDR3 sequence is 17 residues long. The CDR3: CASSLGTSGAHSYEQYF. CDR3 in DNA: TGTGCCAGCTCACTGGGGACTAGCGGGGCCCATTCCTACGAGCAGTACTTC.

This clone turned up a few times. The chain is built from TRBV7-9 and TRBJ1-6; tentative D call: TRBD1 (6 bases). CDR3 length equals 17 residues. In germline, CDR1 is SEHNR, CDR2 FQNEAQ (reference sequence). V was shortened by 5 bases and J by 11 bases, with 25 bases between the two germline ends. CDR3 sequence reads: CASSLHDLGGIRTPLHF. CDR3 in DNA: TGTGCCAGCAGCCTGCACGACTTAGGGGGAATTCGGACACCCCTCCACTTT.

The chain joins TRBV6-5 to TRBJ1-4, with 8 bases aligning to TRBD1. CDR1 MNHEY and CDR2 SVGAGI come from the germline V gene. The CDR3 loop spans 15 amino acids. With V trimmed by 6 bases and J by 2 bases, 5 bases remained unmatched. The CDR3 here is CASSRTGGTNEKLFF. The CDR3 bases are TGTGCCAGCAGCCGAACAGGGGGGACTAATGAAAAACTGTTTTTT.

This chain joins TRBV9 and TRBJ2-3, with 13 bases that match TRBD2. The V and J ends lost 3 bases and 1 base, in that order; junction bases with no gene match: 2. The length of the CDR3 is 16 residues. In germline, CDR1 is SGDLS, CDR2 YYNGEE. The CDR3 coding sequence is TGTGCCAGCAGCGCGGGGACTAGCGGGGGCACAGATACGCAGTATTTT. It specifies CASSAGTSGGTDTQYF. The entire variable domain, with the rest obtained from reference TRBV9 and TRBJ2-3, is as follows: DSGVTQTPKHLITATGQRVTLRCSPRSGDLSVYWYQQSLDQGLQFLIQYYNGEERAKGNILERFSAQQFPDLHSELNLSSLELGDSALYFCASSAGTSGGTDTQYFGPGTRLTVL.

The count of this clone is one. The DNA of the CDR3 is TGTGCCAGCAGTTACGGGACTAGGTTGCCCAATGAGCAGTTCTTC. Protein sequence: CASSYGTRLPNEQFF. The V and J genes are TRBV6-5 and TRBJ2-1; TRBD2 agrees at 8 bases. The CDR3 extends over 15 amino acids. The trim removed 2 bases at V and 6 bases at J, leaving 6 bases unmatched. Germline CDR1 is MNHEY and CDR2 is SVGAGI.

This clone was recorded once. V and J are TRBV5-1 and TRBJ1-5; TRBD1 is a possible D gene (5 bases). V was cut by 5 bases and J by 1 base, with 13 bases left in between. The CDR3 extends over 15 amino acids. Germline V gene lookup returns CDR1 SGHRS and CDR2 YFSETQ. CDR3 in amino acids: CASSQTPGSNQPQHF. CDR3 bases: TGCGCCAGCAGTCAAACTCCAGGGAGCAATCAGCCCCAGCATTTT.

This chain uses TRBV5-1 with TRBJ2-6, with a weak D call TRBD2 (6 bases). This CDR3 comprises 18 residues. The V gene's germline CDR1 is SGHRS and CDR2 YFSETQ. V was pared by 0 bases and J by 0 bases, with 13 bases between. The CDR3 nucleotides read TGCGCCAGCAGCTTGGATGGGACTTTCAGCTCTGGGGCCAACGTCCTGACTTTC. It is translated as CASSLDGTFSSGANVLTF. The complete variable domain, with remaining parts taken from reference TRBV5-1 and TRBJ2-6, reads KAGVTQTPRYLIKTRGQQVTLSCSPISGHRSVSWYQQTPGQGLQFLFEYFSETQRNKGNFPGRFSGRQFSNSRSEMNVSTLELGDSALYLCASSLDGTFSSGANVLTFGAGSRLTVL.

CDR3 region: CASSQTTGARRGNEQFF. For the CDR3, the DNA is TGTGCCAGCAGCCAAACCACAGGGGCACGACGTGGCAATGAGCAGTTCTTC. This rearrangement joins TRBV4-2 to TRBJ2-1; 7 nucleotides agree with TRBD1. The germline gives CDR1 LGHNA, CDR2 YNFKEQ. Trimming took 2 bases from V and 6 from J; bases not matched to a gene: 13. The CDR3 contains 17 residues.

CDR3 protein: CASSRGGSTDTQYF. In nucleotides, the CDR3 is TGTGCCAGCAGCCGGGGGGGAAGCACAGATACGCAGTATTTT. The chain recombines TRBV7-3 with TRBJ2-3; 8 bases are a match to TRBD2. V trimming: 5 bases; J trimming: 0 bases; junction bases outside the gene matches: 1. This CDR3 has 14 residues. CDR1 and CDR2 (germline): SGHTA, FQGTGA. Based on the CDR3 plus reference TRBV7-3 and TRBJ2-3, the full variable domain is GAGVSQTPSNKVTEKGKYVELRCDPISGHTALYWYRQSLGQGPEFLIYFQGTGAADDSGLPNDRFFAVRPEGSVSTLKIQRTERGDSAVYLCASSRGGSTDTQYFGPGTRLTVL.

This chain connects TRBV19 to TRBJ2-3; D is perhaps TRBD1 (6 bases). The germline CDR1 and CDR2 sequences are LNHDA and SQIVND (reference sequence). Between the trimmed V and J ends, which lost 6 bases and 2 bases, there was a span of 15 bases. CDR3 length: 15 amino acids. The CDR3 loop reads CASSPRGSDTDTQYF. The CDR3 region has the DNA TGTGCCAGTAGCCCCAGGGGATCGGACACAGATACGCAGTATTTT.

This clone was seen just once. This sequence joins TRBV6-1 and TRBJ2-7; weak D call: TRBD1 (5 bases). The CDR3 is made up of 13 amino acids. V lost 3 bases and J lost 5, with 11 bases in between. CDR1 is MNHNS and CDR2 is SASEGT in the germline V gene. This CDR3 is CASSEVQGNEQYF. The CDR3 nucleotides are TGTGCCAGCAGTGAGGTTCAGGGAAACGAGCAGTACTTC.

The V and J genes are TRBV7-9 and TRBJ2-1, with TRBD2 matching over 7 bases. The junction had 10 bases not matched to a gene; V was cut back by 4 bases and J by 4 bases. From germline, CDR1 is SEHNR and CDR2 FQNEAQ (reference sequence). This CDR3 contains 16 residues. The CDR3 sequence is CASSSLGGGMYNEQFF. The CDR3 DNA reads TGTGCCAGCAGCTCCCTGGGGGGAGGGATGTACAATGAGCAGTTCTTC.

The rearrangement uses TRBV6-1 and TRBJ2-1, with a tentative D call TRBD1 (5 bases). This CDR3 is built from 13 residues. The ends were cut back, 2 bases at V and 6 bases at J, with 8 bases in the middle. Germline lookup yields CDR1 MNHNS and CDR2 SASEGT. CDR3 loop: CASSERGSNEQFF. In nucleotides, the CDR3 is TGTGCCAGCAGTGAAAGGGGTAGCAATGAGCAGTTCTTC.

The V call is TRBV28, the J call TRBJ2-5, with TRBD1 matching 8 bases. CDR3 length equals 15 residues. Germline assignment: CDR1 MDHEN and CDR2 SYDVKM. Trimming cost V 6 bases and J 5 bases; bases outside gene matches: 11. The CDR3, as DNA: TGTGCCAGCAGCCGGGGACAGGTCGTCGGGGAGACCCAGTACTTC. Residues: CASSRGQVVGETQYF.

The rearrangement links TRBV28 to TRBJ2-3; 14 nucleotides match TRBD2. The V gene's germline CDR1 is MDHEN and CDR2 SYDVKM. V lost 6 bases and J lost 7; bases outside the gene matches: 15. CDR3 length: 18 residues. The CDR3 protein is CASSIPGLAGGEGNTQYF. CDR3 sequence (DNA): TGTGCCAGCAGCATACCCGGACTAGCGGGGGGTGAGGGGAATACGCAGTATTTT.

This chain uses TRBV27 with TRBJ2-7, with 7 bases fitting TRBD1. The CDR3 covers 14 residues. With 1 base clipped from V and 2 bases from J, the junction kept 2 bases outside the gene matches. Germline V gene data show CDR1 as MNHEY and CDR2 as SMNVEV (reference sequence). For the CDR3, the DNA is TGTGCCAGCAGTTTATACAGGGGCCCCTACGAGCAGTACTTC. This sequence encodes CASSLYRGPYEQYF.

The rearrangement joins TRBV11-3 to TRBJ2-5; 7 bases are shared with TRBD1. Germline loops: CDR1 SGHNT, CDR2 YENEEA. This CDR3 is built from 15 residues. Unmatched junction bases numbered 9, after V lost 5 bases and J lost 3 bases. This chain's CDR3 is CASSASGTDEETQYF. CDR3 coding DNA: TGTGCCAGCAGCGCCTCCGGGACAGATGAAGAGACCCAGTACTTC.

This clone was picked up one time. The chain has TRBV9 and TRBJ2-1; TRBD2 matches at 9 bases. The CDR3 runs to 16 residues. CDR1 is SGDLS, CDR2 YYNGEE, per germline. V shed 0 bases and J 1 base; nucleotides not matched to a gene: 2. The CDR3 region is CASSVDSGGSYNEQFF. The CDR3 DNA follows: TGTGCCAGCAGCGTAGATAGCGGGGGATCCTACAATGAGCAGTTCTTC.

The gene calls are TRBV6-1 and TRBJ1-5; 8 nucleotides agree with TRBD1. CDR3 length: 15 residues. Per germline, CDR1 MNHNS and CDR2 SASEGT. V was pared by 5 bases and J by 6 bases, with 9 bases of the junction left unmatched. CDR3 DNA sequence: TGTGCCAGCAGTAACGGACAGGGAGGGATTCAGCCCCAGCATTTT. Translating it yields CASSNGQGGIQPQHF.

The chain joins TRBV5-8 to TRBJ2-7; D call uncertain. V lost 3 bases and J lost 6, with 13 bases in between. CDR1 SGHTS and CDR2 YDEGEE come from the germline V gene. CDR3 length: 13 residues. The CDR3 region is CASSWSRNGEQYF. CDR3 nucleotides: TGTGCCAGCAGCTGGTCAAGAAACGGCGAGCAGTACTTC. Looking up the rest from reference TRBV5-8 and TRBJ2-7 gives the full variable domain: EAGVTQSPTHLIKTRGQQATLRCSPISGHTSVYWYQQALGLGLQFLLWYDEGEERNRGNFPPRFSGRQFPNYSSELNVNALELEDSALYLCASSWSRNGEQYFGPGTRLTVT.

The rearrangement uses TRBV10-3 and TRBJ2-3, with TRBD2 matching 14 bases. Germline-derived CDR1 and CDR2 are ENHRY and SYGVKD. J gave up 2 bases and V 4 bases, and 2 bases lay outside the gene matches. The CDR3 is 16 residues long. The CDR3 nucleotides are TGTGCCATCAGTGCGACTAGCGGGGGGGCCACAGATACGCAGTATTTT. Amino acids: CAISATSGGATDTQYF.

This clone has at least ten counts. V usage is TRBV7-9 and J usage is TRBJ1-2, with 10 bases identical to TRBD1. Trimming took 6 bases from V and 1 from J; bases not matched to a gene: 5. CDR1 SEHNR and CDR2 FQNEAQ come from the germline V gene (reference sequence). The CDR3 sequence is 15 residues long. The CDR3 DNA sequence: TGTGCCAGCAGACCGGGACAGGGGTTTAACTATGGCTACACCTTC. This sequence encodes CASRPGQGFNYGYTF.

This clone has a single count. The gene calls are TRBV7-9 and TRBJ2-1; 7 positions agree with TRBD2. Trimming at V came to 5 bases and at J to 6 bases, leaving 7 bases not matched to a gene. The V gene's germline CDR1 is SEHNR and CDR2 FQNEAQ (reference sequence). The CDR3 length is 14 residues. The DNA for the CDR3 is TGTGCCAGCAGCATTCAGACTAGCCGCAATGAGCAGTTCTTC. It specifies CASSIQTSRNEQFF. Full variable domain (missing parts from reference TRBV7-9 and TRBJ2-1): DTGVSQNPRHKITKRGQNVTFRCDPISEHNRLYWYRQTLGQGPEFLTYFQNEAQLEKSRLLSDRFSAERPKGSFSTLEIQRTEQGDSAMYLCASSIQTSRNEQFFGPGTRLTVL.

The V and J genes are TRBV28 and TRBJ1-2, with 7 bases identical to TRBD1. The CDR3 covers 14 residues. Germline V gene lookup returns CDR1 MDHEN and CDR2 SYDVKM. After removal of 7 bases from V and 0 bases from J, the junction contained 5 bases not matched to a gene. The CDR3 loop reads CASNPGTANYGYTF. Here the CDR3 DNA reads TGTGCCAGCAACCCGGGGACAGCTAACTATGGCTACACCTTC.

Here the CDR3 DNA reads TGTGCCAGCCCCTCCGGGGGGGGGTCGGGAGAAAAACTGTTTTTT. It encodes CASPSGGGSGEKLFF. J is TRBJ1-4 and V is TRBV2; maybe TRBD1 (5 bases). Germline CDR1 SNHLY, CDR2 FYNNEI. The length of the CDR3 is 15 residues. V lost 8 bases and J lost 8, with 21 bases in between.

This clone was observed once. The chain carries TRBV7-9 and TRBJ2-3; 7 bases are a match to TRBD2. Germline assignment: CDR1 SEHNR and CDR2 FQNEAQ (reference sequence). V was clipped by 8 bases and J by 2 bases; unmatched bases: 7. The CDR3 is made up of 14 amino acids. Written as DNA, the CDR3 is TGTGCCAGCTGCGGGAGAGGAGTCACAGATACGCAGTATTTT. This sequence encodes CASCGRGVTDTQYF.